The rows below give T cell receptor beta chains drawn from one sample of a study of T-cell memory formation after mild COVID-19. TCRdb ran MiXCR on the 5' RACE reads and lists one entry per CDR3 protein. The table has 530,000 or so distinct CDR3 sequences, approximately 15% seen once; the top ten hold about 8.1%. Sequencing was performed on PBMCs or a T cell subset sorted from them (not recorded which). Every receptor here comes from an adult woman who had mild COVID-19 (a few samples of this study predate the infection). Cell type and time point are not known. Both conserved end residues are trimmed from each CDR3. The size of a clone is reported for some rows only, either as once, few or many, or as a class for expanded clones.

>TRBJ2-3|TRBV12-3/TRBV12-4|once|14
ASSARDIQPTDTQY
>TRBJ2-3|TRBV5-1|NA|14
ASSLANGQRTDTQY
>TRBJ1-1|TRBV12-3/TRBV12-4|NA|12
ASSLVPGGTEAF
>TRBJ1-2|TRBV5-1|few|11
ASSSRDAYGYT
>TRBJ2-7|TRBV30|few|14
AWSVPFTDSPYEQY
>TRBJ1-1|TRBV5-1|NA|13
ASSSGPVENTEAF
>TRBJ1-1|TRBV12-3/TRBV12-4|NA|11
ASSPSDGREAF
>TRBJ2-5|TRBV18|NA|11
ASSPRDRRTQY
>TRBJ2-1|TRBV7-2|NA|15
ASSPFQLLLVPNEQF
>TRBJ2-7|TRBV4-2|many|13
ASSQEGGPSYEQY
>TRBJ2-7|TRBV9|few|12
ASSVLSTPYEQY
>TRBJ2-5|TRBV3-1|NA|11
ASSAMMEETQY
>TRBJ2-3|TRBV15|NA|12
ATSREQGPDTQY
>TRBJ2-2|TRBV4-3|few|13
ASSQGRAQGGELF
>TRBJ1-1|TRBV27|NA|14
ASSLYGTGSRSEAF
>TRBJ1-1|TRBV4-1|NA|12
ASSPLRGYTEAF
>TRBJ1-1|TRBV25-1|NA|10
ASSGLRTEAF
>TRBJ2-7|TRBV11-2|NA|11
ASTARSSYEQY
>TRBJ1-4|TRBV6-1|NA|13
ASSEAGESREKLF
>TRBJ2-1|TRBV29-1|few|12
STRTGKTYNEQF
>TRBJ1-2|TRBV2|once|10
ASSEEFGGYT
>TRBJ1-2|TRBV7-2|few|11
ASSLAGLNGYT
>TRBJ2-3|TRBV3-1|few|15
ASSHRLAGVDTDTQY
>TRBJ1-1|TRBV5-4|NA|14
ASSPSVISANTEAF
>TRBJ2-7|TRBV19|few|12
ASSIGGRRDEQY
>TRBJ2-5|TRBV20-1|NA|10
SARGREETQY
>TRBJ2-5|TRBV7-9|few|14
ASSLGYWDTQETQY
>TRBJ1-1|TRBV30|NA|11
AWSGQARGEAF
>TRBJ2-5|TRBV9|few|13
ASSVAGGLGETQY
>TRBJ1-4|TRBV6-1|NA|14
ASSVGEGATNEKLF
>TRBJ1-5|TRBV27|few|13
ASSLGGTYNQPQH
>TRBJ2-5|TRBV12-3/TRBV12-4|NA|13
ASSGPRGGRETQY
>TRBJ2-7|TRBV5-1|few|11
ASNDGGSYEQY
>TRBJ2-3|TRBV11-2|NA|14
ASSLVVAGDTDTQY
>TRBJ1-3|TRBV11-3|NA|11
ASSLVSSNTIY
>TRBJ1-2|TRBV5-1|few|15
ASSFDRDTGTNYGYT
>TRBJ2-6|TRBV4-1|NA|18
ASSQDRGTGVFSGANVLT
>TRBJ2-2|TRBV12-3/TRBV12-4|many|10
ASSLAPGELF